What follows is one T cell receptor beta chain and its context. As it was prepared, the TCRbeta library received unique molecular identifiers. In TCRdb, the PCR reads were re-called with MiXCR into one record per CDR3 protein. This table has hundreds of thousands of distinct CDR3 sequences, about 15% appearing once. Germline lookup yields CDR1 SGHTA and CDR2 FQGNSA. The CDR3 runs to 15 residues. V was trimmed by 5 bases and J by 4 bases, leaving 17 bases between them. The data originate from a study of T-cell reconstitution after alpha-beta-depleted transplantation in children. Here the sequenced sample was PBMCs from the stem cell graft donor, taken from the stem cell graft. This TCR derives from a human donor who donated a stem cell graft to a child with acute myeloid leukemia. The rearrangement joins TRBV7-2 to TRBJ1-2, with a tentative D call TRBD1 (5 bases). This chain's CDR3 is CASSPSGDPLYGYTF. The CDR3 coding sequence is TGTGCCAGCAGCCCCTCCGGGGACCCTCTCTATGGCTACACCTTC. Based on the CDR3 plus reference TRBV7-2 and TRBJ1-2, the full variable domain is GAGVSQSPSNKVTEKGKDVELRCDPISGHTALYWYRQSLGQGLEFLIYFQGNSAPDKSGLPSDRFSAERTGGSVSTLTIQRTQQEDSAVYLCASSPSGDPLYGYTFGSGTRLTVV.